These T cell receptor beta chains were read from a single sample in a study of cytomegalovirus exposure and HLA in healthy donors. Sequenced by immunoSEQ multiplex PCR; TCRdb stores in-frame clones only, minus some. Of 150,000 or so clones listed, more than 60% are singletons. The sequencing sample was made of PBMCs. Receptors were obtained from a woman aged 30 to 39 in good health and CMV-seronegative. Each CDR3 is given with its conserved first and last residue. A D gene is named only where the DNA matches it firmly. Expanded clones are given a class, and other clones once, few, many or no size at all.

TRBD1	TRBV30	few	TRBJ2-1	CAGGGQGLYNEQFF	TGTGCCGGAGGGGGACAGGGGTTATACAATGAGCAGTTCTTC
-	TRBV25-1	-	TRBJ2-3	CASSRHSTDTQYF	TGTGCCAGCAGCAGACACAGCACAGATACGCAGTATTTT
TRBD1	TRBV27	-	TRBJ1-2	CASSLSTGANYGYTF	TGTGCCAGCAGTTTATCTACAGGGGCGAACTATGGCTACACCTTC
TRBD2	TRBV5-6	few	TRBJ2-3	CASSLSISGGAGDTQYF	TGTGCCAGCAGCCTATCTATTAGCGGGGGGGCTGGAGATACGCAGTATTTT
-	TRBV19	few	TRBJ2-2	CASSPRVTTGELFF	TGTGCCAGTAGCCCTCGGGTTACCACCGGGGAGCTGTTTTTT
-	TRBV7-9	-	TRBJ2-1	CASSNRALYNEQFF	TGTGCCAGCAGTAACAGGGCCCTATACAATGAGCAGTTCTTC
TRBD2	TRBV4-1	-	TRBJ2-3	CASSQDGHSGGARNTQYF	TGCGCCAGCAGCCAAGATGGCCATAGCGGGGGGGCCCGGAATACGCAGTATTTT
-	TRBV28	few	TRBJ2-5	CASSFNQGGAGRTQYF	TGTGCCAGCAGTTTCAATCAGGGTGGGGCGGGGAGGACCCAGTACTTC
-	TRBV6-5	few	TRBJ1-2	CASSYSIWGDDYGYTF	TGTGCCAGCAGTTACTCGATATGGGGGGACGACTATGGCTACACCTTC
TRBD2	TRBV13	few	TRBJ2-3	CASSVGVAAGEDTQYF	TGTGCCAGCAGCGTAGGAGTGGCAGCGGGGGAAGATACGCAGTATTTT
-	TRBV7-2	-	TRBJ2-3	CASRRMGDGTDTQYF	TGTGCCAGCAGAAGGATGGGAGACGGCACAGATACGCAGTATTTT
-	TRBV30	-	TRBJ2-7	CAWSLRAGYEQYF	TGTGCCTGGAGTCTCCGGGCGGGGTACGAGCAGTACTTC
TRBD1	TRBV18	-	TRBJ2-2	CASSKTDRGLNTGELFF	TGTGCCAGCTCAAAAACGGACAGGGGGCTTAACACCGGGGAGCTGTTTTTT
TRBD1	TRBV11-2	-	TRBJ2-1	CASSLTGGISAQFF	TGTGCCAGCAGCTTGACAGGGGGCATCTCGGCGCAGTTCTTC
TRBD1	TRBV5-4	-	TRBJ1-6	CASSRPLGQGATPLHF	TGTGCCAGCAGCCGTCCGTTGGGACAGGGCGCTACACCCCTCCACTTT
-	TRBV4-1	-	TRBJ2-5	CASSPAGPIEKTQYF	TGCGCCAGCAGCCCCGCGGGACCAATCGAGAAGACCCAGTACTTC
TRBD1	TRBV19	-	TRBJ1-2	CASRNGQGLGGYTF	TGTGCCAGTAGGAACGGACAGGGCCTTGGTGGCTACACCTTC
-	TRBV6-6	few	TRBJ1-6	CASSTLGGNSPLHF	TGTGCCAGCAGTACCCTCGGGGGGAATTCACCCCTCCACTTT